This entry concerns a single T cell receptor (beta chain). Trimming pared 5 bases from V and 1 base from J, leaving 9 bases between. Germline V gene sequence: CDR1 SGHRS, CDR2 YFSETQ. The CDR3 is 13 amino acids. The sample comes from a study of OX40 agonist ivuxolimab in advanced cancers. Turning to the study itself: As their treatment, patients were administered ivuxolimab, an agonistic anti-OX40 (CD134) antibody.

Sequencing was performed with immunoSEQ multiplex PCR; in TCRdb, only in-frame clones are kept and a portion is missing. The sample consists of about 59,000 clones, around 93% of them appearing once. This sequence joins TRBV5-1 and TRBJ1-1; the D is unclear. The TCR originated in an adult with an advanced solid tumor such as melanoma, head and neck, liver or kidney cancer. The sequencing used CD4+ or CD8+ T cells sorted from blood, collected in a trial of the OX40 agonist ivuxolimab. CDR3 sequence (DNA): TGCGCCAGCAGACCCACGGGGAACACTGAAGCTTTCTTT. Translation gives CASRPTGNTEAFF.